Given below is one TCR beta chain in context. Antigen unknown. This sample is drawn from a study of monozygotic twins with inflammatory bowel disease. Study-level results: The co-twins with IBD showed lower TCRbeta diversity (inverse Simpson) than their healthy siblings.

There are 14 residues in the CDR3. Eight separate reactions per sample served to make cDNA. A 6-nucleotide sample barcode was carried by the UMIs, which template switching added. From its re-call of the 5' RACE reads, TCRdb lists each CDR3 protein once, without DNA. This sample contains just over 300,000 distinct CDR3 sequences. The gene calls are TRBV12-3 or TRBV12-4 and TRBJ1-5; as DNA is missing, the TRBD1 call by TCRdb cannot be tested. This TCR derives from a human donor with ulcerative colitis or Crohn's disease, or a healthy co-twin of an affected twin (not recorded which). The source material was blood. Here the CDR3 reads CASRPQGGSGEMHF.